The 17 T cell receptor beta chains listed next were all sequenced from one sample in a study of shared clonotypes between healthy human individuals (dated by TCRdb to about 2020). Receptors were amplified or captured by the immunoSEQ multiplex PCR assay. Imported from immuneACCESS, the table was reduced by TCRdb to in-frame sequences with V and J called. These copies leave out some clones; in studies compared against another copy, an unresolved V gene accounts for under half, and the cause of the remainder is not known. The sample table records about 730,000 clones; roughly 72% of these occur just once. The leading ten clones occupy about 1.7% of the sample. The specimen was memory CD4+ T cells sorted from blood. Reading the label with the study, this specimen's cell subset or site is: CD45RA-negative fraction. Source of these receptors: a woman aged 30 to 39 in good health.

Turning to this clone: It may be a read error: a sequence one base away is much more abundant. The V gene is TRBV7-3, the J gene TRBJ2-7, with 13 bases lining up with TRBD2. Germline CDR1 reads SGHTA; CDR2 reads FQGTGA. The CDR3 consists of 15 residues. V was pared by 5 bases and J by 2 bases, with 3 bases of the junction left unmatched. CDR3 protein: CASSLGTSGTYEQYF. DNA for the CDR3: TGTGCCAGCAGCCTCGGGACTAGCGGGACCTACGAGCAGTACTTC. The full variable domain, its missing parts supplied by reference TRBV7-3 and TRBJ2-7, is GAGVSQTPSNKVTEKGKYVELRCDPISGHTALYWYRQSLGQGPEFLIYFQGTGAADDSGLPNDRFFAVRPEGSVSTLKIQRTERGDSAVYLCASSLGTSGTYEQYFGPGTRLTVT.

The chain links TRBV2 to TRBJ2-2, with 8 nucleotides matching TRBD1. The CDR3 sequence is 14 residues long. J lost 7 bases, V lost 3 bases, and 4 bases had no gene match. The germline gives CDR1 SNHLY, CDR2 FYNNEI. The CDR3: CASSETDRGGELFF. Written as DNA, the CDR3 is TGTGCCAGCAGTGAGACCGACAGGGGCGGGGAGCTGTTTTTT.

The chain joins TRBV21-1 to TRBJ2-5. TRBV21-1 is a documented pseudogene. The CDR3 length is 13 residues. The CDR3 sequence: CASSKQGRETQYF. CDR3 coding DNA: TGTGCCAGCAGCAAACAAGGCCGGGAGACCCAGTACTTC.

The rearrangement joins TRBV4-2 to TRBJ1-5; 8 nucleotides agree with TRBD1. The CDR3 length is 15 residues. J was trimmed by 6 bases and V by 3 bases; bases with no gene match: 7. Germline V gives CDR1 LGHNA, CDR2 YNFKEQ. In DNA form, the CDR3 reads TGTGCCAGCAGCCAGACAGGGGAAAGGGGTCAGCCCCAGCATTTT. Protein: CASSQTGERGQPQHF.

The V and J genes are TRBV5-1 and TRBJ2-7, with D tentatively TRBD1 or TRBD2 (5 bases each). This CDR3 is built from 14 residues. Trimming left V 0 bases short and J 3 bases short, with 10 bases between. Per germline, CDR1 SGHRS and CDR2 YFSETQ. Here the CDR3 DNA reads TGCGCCAGCAGCTTGGCGGGACGGAGCTACGAGCAGTACTTC. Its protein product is CASSLAGRSYEQYF.

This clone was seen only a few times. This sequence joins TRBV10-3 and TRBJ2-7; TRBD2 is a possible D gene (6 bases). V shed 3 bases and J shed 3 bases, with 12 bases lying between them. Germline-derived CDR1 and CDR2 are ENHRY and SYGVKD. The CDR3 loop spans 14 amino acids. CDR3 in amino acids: CAISESGTHYEQYF. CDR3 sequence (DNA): TGTGCCATCAGTGAATCCGGGACTCACTACGAGCAGTACTTC.

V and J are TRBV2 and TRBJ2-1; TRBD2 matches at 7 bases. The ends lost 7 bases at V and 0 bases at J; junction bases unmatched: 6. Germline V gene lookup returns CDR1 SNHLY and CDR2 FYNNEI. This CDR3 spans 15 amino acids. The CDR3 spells CASINRGSSYNEQFF. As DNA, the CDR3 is TGTGCCAGCATTAATCGCGGGAGCTCCTACAATGAGCAGTTCTTC.

CDR3 protein: CAGKVTGTGVGEQYF. The CDR3 DNA is TGTGCCGGCAAAGTAACCGGGACCGGGGTGGGGGAGCAGTACTTC. The V call is TRBV6-1, the J call TRBJ2-7, with D perhaps being TRBD1 or TRBD2 (5 bases each). Germline assignment: CDR1 MNHNS and CDR2 SASEGT. Trimming took 11 bases from V and 7 from J, leaving 27 bases between them. This CDR3 region has 15 residues.

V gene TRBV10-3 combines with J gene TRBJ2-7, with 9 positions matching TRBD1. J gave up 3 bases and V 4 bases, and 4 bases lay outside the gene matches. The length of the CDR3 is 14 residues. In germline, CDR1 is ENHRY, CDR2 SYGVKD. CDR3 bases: TGTGCCATCAGTGCCCGGGACAGGGACTACGAGCAGTACTTC. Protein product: CAISARDRDYEQYF.

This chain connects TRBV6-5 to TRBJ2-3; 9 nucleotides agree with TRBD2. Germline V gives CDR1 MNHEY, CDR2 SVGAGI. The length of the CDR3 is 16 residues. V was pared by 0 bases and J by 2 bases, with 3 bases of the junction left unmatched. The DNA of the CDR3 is TGTGCCAGCAGTTACTCTCTAGCGGGGTTCACAGATACGCAGTATTTT. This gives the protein CASSYSLAGFTDTQYF.

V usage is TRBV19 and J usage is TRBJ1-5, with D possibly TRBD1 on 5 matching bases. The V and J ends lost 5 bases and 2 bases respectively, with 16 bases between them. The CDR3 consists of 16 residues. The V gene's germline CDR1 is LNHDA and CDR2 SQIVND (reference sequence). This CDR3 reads CASSPLRQGRNQPQHF. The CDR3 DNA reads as TGTGCCAGTAGTCCCCTTCGTCAGGGCCGCAATCAGCCCCAGCATTTT.

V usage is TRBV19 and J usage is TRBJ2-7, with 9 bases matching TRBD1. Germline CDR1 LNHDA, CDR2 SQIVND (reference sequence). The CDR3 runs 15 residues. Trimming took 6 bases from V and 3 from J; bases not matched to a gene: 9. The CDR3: CASRETGTGNYEQYF. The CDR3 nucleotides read TGTGCCAGTAGGGAAACCGGGACAGGGAACTACGAGCAGTACTTC.

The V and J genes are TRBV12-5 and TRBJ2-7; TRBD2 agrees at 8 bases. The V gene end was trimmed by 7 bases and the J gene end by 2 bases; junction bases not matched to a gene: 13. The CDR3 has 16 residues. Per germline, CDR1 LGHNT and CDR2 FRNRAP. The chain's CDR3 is CASATGLGRGPYEQYF. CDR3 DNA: TGTGCTAGTGCCACGGGACTAGGTCGGGGCCCCTACGAGCAGTACTTC.

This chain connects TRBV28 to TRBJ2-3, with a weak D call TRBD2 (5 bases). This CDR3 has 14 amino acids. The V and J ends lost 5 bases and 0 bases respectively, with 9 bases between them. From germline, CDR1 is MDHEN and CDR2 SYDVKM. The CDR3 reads CASSRLPSTDTQYF. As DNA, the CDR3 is TGTGCCAGCAGTCGACTACCGAGCACAGATACGCAGTATTTT.

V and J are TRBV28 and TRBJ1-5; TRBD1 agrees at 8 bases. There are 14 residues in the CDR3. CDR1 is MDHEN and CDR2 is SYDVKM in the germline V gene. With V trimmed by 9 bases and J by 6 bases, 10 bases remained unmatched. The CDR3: CASTPGQGRQPQHF. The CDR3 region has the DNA TGTGCCAGTACCCCCGGACAGGGACGTCAGCCCCAGCATTTT.

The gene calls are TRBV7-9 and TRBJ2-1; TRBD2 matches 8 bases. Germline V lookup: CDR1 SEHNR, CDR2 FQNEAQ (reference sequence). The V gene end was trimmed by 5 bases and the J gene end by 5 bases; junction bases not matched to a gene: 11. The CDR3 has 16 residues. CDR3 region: CASSIRAGGLNNEQFF. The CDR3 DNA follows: TGTGCCAGCAGCATCCGGGCGGGGGGTTTAAACAATGAGCAGTTCTTC.

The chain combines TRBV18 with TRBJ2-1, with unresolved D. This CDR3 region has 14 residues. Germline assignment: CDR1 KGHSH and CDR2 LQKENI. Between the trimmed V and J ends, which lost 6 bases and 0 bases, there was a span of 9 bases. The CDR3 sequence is CASSSYGSYNEQFF. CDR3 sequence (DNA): TGTGCCAGCTCCAGCTACGGCTCCTACAATGAGCAGTTCTTC.